This T cell receptor (beta chain) was captured by sequencing in a study of cytomegalovirus exposure and HLA in healthy donors. 13 Jbeta primers and 60 Vbeta primers were used for the PCR. TCRdb's copy holds only in-frame clones and misses some; the assay was immunoSEQ multiplex PCR. This table holds about 190,000 clones, 70% to 90% found once. This clone turned up a few times. CDR1 is MGHRA and CDR2 is YSYEKL in the germline V gene. V gave up 0 bases and J gave up 0 bases; unmatched junction bases: 13. The CDR3 spans 19 residues. The TCR originated in a woman aged 18 to 35 in good health and CMV-seronegative. This rearrangement joins TRBV4-1 to TRBJ2-7; 8 bases are a match to TRBD2. Sequencing input: PBMCs. The DNA of the CDR3 is TGCGCCAGCAGCCAAGATAGTGGACGGGGGGGCCGCTTCTCCTACGAGCAGTACTTC. Its protein is CASSQDSGRGGRFSYEQYF.